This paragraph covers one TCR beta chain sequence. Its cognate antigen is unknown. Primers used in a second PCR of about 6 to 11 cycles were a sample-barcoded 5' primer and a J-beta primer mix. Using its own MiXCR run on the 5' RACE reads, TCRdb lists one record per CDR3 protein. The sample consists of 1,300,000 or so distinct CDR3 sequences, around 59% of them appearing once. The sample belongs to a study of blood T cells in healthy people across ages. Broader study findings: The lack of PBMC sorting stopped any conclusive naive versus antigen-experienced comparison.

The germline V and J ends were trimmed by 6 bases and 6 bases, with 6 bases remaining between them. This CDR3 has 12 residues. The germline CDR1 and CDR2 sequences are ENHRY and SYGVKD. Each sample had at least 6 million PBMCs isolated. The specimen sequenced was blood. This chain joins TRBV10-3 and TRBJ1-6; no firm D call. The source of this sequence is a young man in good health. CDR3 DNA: TGTGCCATCAGAGAAACTAATTCACCCCTCCACTTT. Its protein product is CAIRETNSPLHF.